This T cell receptor (beta chain) was retrieved from a study of human T cells and chemical hapten exposure. Study background: Patch tests of 0.01% DPC on the upper back were read at 6 days.

The time point: patch test 2, 6 weeks after DPC sensitization. Noted treatment: therapeutic diphenylcyclopropenone sensitization with weekly scalp DPC. Using its own MiXCR run on the RACE reads, TCRdb lists one record per CDR3 protein. The table lists 330,000 or so distinct CDR3 sequences, about 6% of them singletons, with around 5.8% in the top ten. The V and J ends lost 0 bases and 6 bases respectively, with 13 bases between them. This CDR3 has 14 amino acids. Germline V gene lookup returns CDR1 SGHRS and CDR2 YFSETQ. The V gene is TRBV5-1, the J gene TRBJ2-7, with a weak D call TRBD1 (6 bases). The source material was whole blood, sampled in connection with sensitization to the hapten diphenylcyclopropenone (DPC). This sequence was found in a woman aged 18-29 years with alopecia areata. Some clones in this sample may be carry-over from other donors' samples. CDR3 bases: TGCGCCAGCAGCTTGGCCACAGGGAGCGGCGAGCAGTACTTC. As protein: CASSLATGSGEQYF.